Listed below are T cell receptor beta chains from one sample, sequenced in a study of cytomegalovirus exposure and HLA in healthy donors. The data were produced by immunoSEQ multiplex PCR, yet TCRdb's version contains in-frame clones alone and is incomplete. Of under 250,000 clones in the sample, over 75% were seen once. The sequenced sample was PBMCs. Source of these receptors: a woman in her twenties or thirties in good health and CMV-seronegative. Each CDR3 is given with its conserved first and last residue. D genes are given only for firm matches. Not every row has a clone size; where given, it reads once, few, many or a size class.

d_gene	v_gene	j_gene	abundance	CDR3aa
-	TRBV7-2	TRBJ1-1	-	CASSTQGNTEAFF
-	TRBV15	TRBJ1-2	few	CATSVAGGNGYTF
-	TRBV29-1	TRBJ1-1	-	CSGGRARTEAFF
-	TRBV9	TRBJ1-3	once	CASSVDPDWTFNTIYF
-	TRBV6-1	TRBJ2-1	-	CASSLTWSEQFF
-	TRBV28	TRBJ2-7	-	CASSPLIGGEQYF
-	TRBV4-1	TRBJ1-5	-	CASSQAAGSRNQPQHF
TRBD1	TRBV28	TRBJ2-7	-	CASIGTGEGYEQYF
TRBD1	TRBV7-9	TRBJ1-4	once	CASSSTGTNEKLFF
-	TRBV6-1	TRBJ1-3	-	CASSPKPDTGNTIYF
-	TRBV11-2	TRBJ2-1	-	CASSLGQGPPQFF